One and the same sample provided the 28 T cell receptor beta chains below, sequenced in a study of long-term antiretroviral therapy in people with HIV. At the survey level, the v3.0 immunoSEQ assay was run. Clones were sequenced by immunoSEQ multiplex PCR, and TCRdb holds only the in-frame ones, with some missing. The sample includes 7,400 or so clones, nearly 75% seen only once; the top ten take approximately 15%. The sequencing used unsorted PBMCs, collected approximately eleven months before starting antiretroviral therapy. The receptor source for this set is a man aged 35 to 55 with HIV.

CDR3: CASSYSGAREQYF. CDR3 nucleotide sequence: TGTGCCAGCAGTTACTCCGGGGCTCGTGAGCAGTACTTC. This chain uses TRBV6-5 with TRBJ2-7; D possibly uses TRBD1 or TRBD2 (5 bases each). There are 13 residues in the CDR3. Germline V gene sequence: CDR1 MNHEY, CDR2 SVGAGI. The V gene lost 0 bases and the J gene lost 7 bases, with 10 bases spanning the gap.

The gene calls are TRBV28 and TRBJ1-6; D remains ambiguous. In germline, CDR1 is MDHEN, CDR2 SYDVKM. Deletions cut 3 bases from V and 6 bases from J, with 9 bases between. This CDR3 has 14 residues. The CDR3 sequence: CASSFGDPNSPLHF. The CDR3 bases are TGTGCCAGCAGTTTTGGGGATCCTAATTCACCCCTCCACTTT.

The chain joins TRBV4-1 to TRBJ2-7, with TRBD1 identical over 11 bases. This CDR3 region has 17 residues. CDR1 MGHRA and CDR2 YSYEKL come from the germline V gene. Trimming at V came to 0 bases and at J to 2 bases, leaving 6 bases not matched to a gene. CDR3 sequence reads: CASSQEIMGQGAYEQYF. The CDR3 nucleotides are TGCGCCAGCAGCCAAGAGATAATGGGACAGGGGGCCTACGAGCAGTACTTC.

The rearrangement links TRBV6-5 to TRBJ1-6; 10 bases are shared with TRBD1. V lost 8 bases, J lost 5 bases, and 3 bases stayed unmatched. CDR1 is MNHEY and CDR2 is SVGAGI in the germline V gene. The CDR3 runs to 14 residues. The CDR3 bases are TGTGCCAGCCGGGGACAGGGGAATAATTCACCCCTCCACTTT. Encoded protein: CASRGQGNNSPLHF.

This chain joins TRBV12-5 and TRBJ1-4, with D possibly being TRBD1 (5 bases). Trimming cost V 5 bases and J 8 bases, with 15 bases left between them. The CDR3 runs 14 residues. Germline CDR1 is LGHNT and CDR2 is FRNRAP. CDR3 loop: CASGRDPKGEKLFF. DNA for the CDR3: TGTGCTAGTGGTCGGGACCCCAAAGGAGAAAAACTGTTTTTT.

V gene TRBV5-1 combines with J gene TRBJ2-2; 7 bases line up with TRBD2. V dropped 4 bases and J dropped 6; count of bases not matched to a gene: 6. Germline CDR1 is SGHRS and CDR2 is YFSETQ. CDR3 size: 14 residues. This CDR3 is CASSPGGGPGELFF. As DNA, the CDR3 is TGCGCCAGCAGCCCGGGCGGGGGTCCCGGGGAGCTGTTTTTT. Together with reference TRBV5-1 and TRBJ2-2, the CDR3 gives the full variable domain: KAGVTQTPRYLIKTRGQQVTLSCSPISGHRSVSWYQQTPGQGLQFLFEYFSETQRNKGNFPGRFSGRQFSNSRSEMNVSTLELGDSALYLCASSPGGGPGELFFGEGSRLTVL.

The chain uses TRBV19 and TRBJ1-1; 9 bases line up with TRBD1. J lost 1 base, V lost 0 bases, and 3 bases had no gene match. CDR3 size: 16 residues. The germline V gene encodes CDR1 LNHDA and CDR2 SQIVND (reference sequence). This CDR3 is CASSIETGGANTEAFF. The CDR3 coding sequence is TGTGCCAGTAGTATAGAGACAGGGGGAGCGAACACTGAAGCTTTCTTT.

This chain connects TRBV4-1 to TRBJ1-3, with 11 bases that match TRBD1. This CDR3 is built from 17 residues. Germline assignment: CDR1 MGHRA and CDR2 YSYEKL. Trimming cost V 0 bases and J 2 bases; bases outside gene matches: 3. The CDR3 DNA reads TGCGCCAGCAGCCAAGATCCGGACAGGGGGCCTGGAAACACCATATATTTT. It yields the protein CASSQDPDRGPGNTIYF.

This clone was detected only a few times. This chain's CDR3 is CASSLAEGLGEKLFF. Here the CDR3 DNA reads TGTGCCAGCAGCTTGGCCGAAGGCCTAGGCGAAAAACTGTTTTTT. The chain links TRBV5-4 to TRBJ1-4, with unresolved D. Germline values: CDR1 SGHNT, CDR2 YYREEE (reference sequence). This CDR3 spans 15 amino acids. V lost 0 bases, J lost 8 bases, and 14 bases lay in between.

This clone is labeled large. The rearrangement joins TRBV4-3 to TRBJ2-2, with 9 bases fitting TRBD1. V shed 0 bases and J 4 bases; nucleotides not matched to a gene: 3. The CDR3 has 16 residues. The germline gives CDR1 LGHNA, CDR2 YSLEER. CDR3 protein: CASSQDGTGSTGELFF. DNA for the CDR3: TGCGCCAGCAGCCAAGATGGGACAGGGTCCACCGGGGAGCTGTTTTTT.

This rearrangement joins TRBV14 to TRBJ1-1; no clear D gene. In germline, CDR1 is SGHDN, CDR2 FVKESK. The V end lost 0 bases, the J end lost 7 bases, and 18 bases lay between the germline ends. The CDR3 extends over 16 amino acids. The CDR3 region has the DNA TGTGCCAGCAGCCAAGATCTTACCGGGTTGGGGAGTGAAGCTTTCTTT. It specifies CASSQDLTGLGSEAFF. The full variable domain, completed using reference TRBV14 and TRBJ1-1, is EAGVTQFPSHSVIEKGQTVTLRCDPISGHDNLYWYRRVMGKEIKFLLHFVKESKQDESGMPNNRFLAERTGGTYSTLKVQPAELEDSGVYFCASSQDLTGLGSEAFFGQGTRLTVV.

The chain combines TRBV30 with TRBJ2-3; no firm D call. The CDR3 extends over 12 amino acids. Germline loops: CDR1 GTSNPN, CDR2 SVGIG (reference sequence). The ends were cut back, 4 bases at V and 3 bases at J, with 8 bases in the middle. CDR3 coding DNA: TGTGCCTGGAACCACCGGACAGATACGCAGTATTTT. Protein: CAWNHRTDTQYF. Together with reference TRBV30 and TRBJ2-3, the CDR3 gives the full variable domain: SQTIHQWPATLVQPVGSPLSLECTVEGTSNPNLYWYRQAAGRGLQLLFYSVGIGQISSEVPQNLSASRPQDRQFILSSKKLLLSDSGFYLCAWNHRTDTQYFGPGTRLTVL.

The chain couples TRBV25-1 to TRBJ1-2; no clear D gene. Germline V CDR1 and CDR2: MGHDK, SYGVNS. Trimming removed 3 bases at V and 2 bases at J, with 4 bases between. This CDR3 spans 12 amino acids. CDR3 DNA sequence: TGTGCCAGCAGTGACTGGAACTATGGCTACACCTTC. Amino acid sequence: CASSDWNYGYTF.

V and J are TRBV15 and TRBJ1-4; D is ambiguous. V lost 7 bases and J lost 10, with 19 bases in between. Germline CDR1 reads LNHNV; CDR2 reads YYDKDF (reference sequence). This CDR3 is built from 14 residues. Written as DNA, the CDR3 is TGTGCCACCACCCCGATGGCATCATCTGGAAAACTGTTTTTT. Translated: CATTPMASSGKLFF. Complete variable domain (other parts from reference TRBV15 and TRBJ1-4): DAMVIQNPRYQVTQFGKPVTLSCSQTLNHNVMYWYQQKSSQAPKLLFHYYDKDFNNEADTPDNFQSRRPNTSFCFLDIRSPGLGDTAMYLCATTPMASSGKLFFGSGTQLSVL.

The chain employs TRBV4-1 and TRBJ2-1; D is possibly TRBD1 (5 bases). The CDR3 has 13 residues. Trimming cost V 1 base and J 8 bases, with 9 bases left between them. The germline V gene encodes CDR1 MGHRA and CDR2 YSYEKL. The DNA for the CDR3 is TGCGCCAGCAGCCAAGCCCCAGGGCATGAGCAGTTCTTC. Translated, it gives CASSQAPGHEQFF.

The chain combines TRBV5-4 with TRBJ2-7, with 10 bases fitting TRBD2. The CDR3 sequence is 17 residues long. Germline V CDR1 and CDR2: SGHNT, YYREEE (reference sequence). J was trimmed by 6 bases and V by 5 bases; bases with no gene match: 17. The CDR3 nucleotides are TGTGCCAGCAGGCCTATCGCTAGCGGGGGCGTGGGGGGCGAGCAGTACTTC. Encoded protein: CASRPIASGGVGGEQYF.

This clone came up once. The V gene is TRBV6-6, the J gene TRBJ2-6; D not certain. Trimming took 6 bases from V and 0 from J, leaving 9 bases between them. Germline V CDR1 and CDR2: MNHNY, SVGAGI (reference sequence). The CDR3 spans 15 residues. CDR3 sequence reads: CASSPFSSGANVLTF. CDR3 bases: TGTGCCAGCAGCCCCTTCAGCTCTGGGGCCAACGTCCTGACTTTC.

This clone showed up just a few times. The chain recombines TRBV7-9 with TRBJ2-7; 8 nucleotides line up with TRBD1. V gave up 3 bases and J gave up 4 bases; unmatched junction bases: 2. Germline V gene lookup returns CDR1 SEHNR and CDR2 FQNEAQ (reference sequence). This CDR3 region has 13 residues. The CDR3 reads CASSLDRVYEQYF. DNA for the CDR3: TGTGCCAGCAGCTTGGACAGGGTTTACGAGCAGTACTTC.

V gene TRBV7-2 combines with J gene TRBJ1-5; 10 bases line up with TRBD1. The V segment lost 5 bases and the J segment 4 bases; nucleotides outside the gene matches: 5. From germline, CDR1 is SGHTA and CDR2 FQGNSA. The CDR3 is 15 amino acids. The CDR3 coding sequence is TGTGCCAGCAGCCAAGCGGGACAGGGGAATCAGCCCCAGCATTTT. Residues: CASSQAGQGNQPQHF.

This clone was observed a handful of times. The CDR3, as DNA: TGTGCCAGCAGACGACGGGGAGGGGGCTCGAGAGGCTACACCTTC. It encodes CASRRRGGGSRGYTF. This sequence joins TRBV6-5 and TRBJ1-2, with TRBD1 matching over 7 bases. Losses at the gene ends were 6 bases for V and 8 bases for J; bases not matched to a gene: 15. CDR3 length: 15 amino acids. The germline CDR1 and CDR2 sequences are MNHEY and SVGAGI.

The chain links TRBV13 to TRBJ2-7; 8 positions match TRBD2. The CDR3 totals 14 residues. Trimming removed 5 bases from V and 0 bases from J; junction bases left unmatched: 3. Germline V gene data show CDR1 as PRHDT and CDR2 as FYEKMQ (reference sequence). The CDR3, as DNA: TGTGCCAGCAGCGTCGGACTAGCCTCCTACGAGCAGTACTTC. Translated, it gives CASSVGLASYEQYF.

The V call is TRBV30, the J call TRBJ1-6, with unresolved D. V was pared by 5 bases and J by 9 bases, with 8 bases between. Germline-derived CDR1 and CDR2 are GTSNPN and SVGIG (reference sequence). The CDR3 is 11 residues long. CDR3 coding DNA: TGTGCCTGGGGACCTAGTTCACCCCTCCACTTT. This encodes CAWGPSSPLHF.

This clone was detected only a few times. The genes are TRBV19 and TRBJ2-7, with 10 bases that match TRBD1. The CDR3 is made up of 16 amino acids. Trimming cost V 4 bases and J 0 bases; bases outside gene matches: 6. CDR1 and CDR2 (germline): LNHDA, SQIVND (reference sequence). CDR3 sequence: CASSKGTGDGSYEQYF. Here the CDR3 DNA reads TGTGCCAGTAGTAAAGGGACAGGGGACGGCTCCTACGAGCAGTACTTC.

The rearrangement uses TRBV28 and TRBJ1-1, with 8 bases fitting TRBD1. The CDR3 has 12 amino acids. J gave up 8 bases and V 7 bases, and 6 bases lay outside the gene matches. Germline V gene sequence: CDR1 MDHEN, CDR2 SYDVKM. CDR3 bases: TGTGCCAGCAAGGCAGGGGGCCTGGAAGCTTTCTTT. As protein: CASKAGGLEAFF.

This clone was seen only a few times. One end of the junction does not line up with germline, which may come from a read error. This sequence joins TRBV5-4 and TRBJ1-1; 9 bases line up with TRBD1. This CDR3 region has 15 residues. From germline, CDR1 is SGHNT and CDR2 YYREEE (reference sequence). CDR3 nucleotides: TGCGCCAGCAGTTTGGACAGGGGTATGAACACTGAAGCTTTCTTT. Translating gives CASSLDRGMNTEAFF.

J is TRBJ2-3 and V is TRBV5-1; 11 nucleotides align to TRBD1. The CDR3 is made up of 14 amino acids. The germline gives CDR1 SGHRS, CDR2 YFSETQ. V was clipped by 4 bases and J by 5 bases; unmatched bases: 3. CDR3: CASSPGQGGDTQYF. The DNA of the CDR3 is TGCGCCAGCAGCCCGGGACAGGGGGGAGATACGCAGTATTTT.

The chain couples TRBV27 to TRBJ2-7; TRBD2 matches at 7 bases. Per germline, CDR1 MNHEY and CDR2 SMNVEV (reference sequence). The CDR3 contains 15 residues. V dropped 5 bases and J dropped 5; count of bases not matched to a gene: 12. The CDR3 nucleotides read TGTGCCAGCAGTCCCTGGGGGGGGGACTTCAACGAGCAGTACTTC. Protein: CASSPWGGDFNEQYF.

CDR3 sequence (DNA): TGTGCCAGCAGCCTATTTAGAGGACAGGGTCGTGACGAGCAGTACTTC. Its translation: CASSLFRGQGRDEQYF. The rearrangement joins TRBV11-2 to TRBJ2-7, with 8 bases matching TRBD1. Germline V lookup: CDR1 SGHAT, CDR2 FQNNGV. The CDR3 runs 16 residues. After removal of 5 bases from V and 5 bases from J, the junction contained 14 bases not matched to a gene.